The 29 T cell receptor beta chains in this list originate from one sample, sequenced in a study of blood T cell repertoires in COVID-19. Produced via immunoSEQ multiplex PCR; TCRdb's table is partial and in-frame only. There are about 75,000 clones in the sample; approximately 90% occur only once, and roughly 19% lies in the top ten. Sequences were obtained from peripheral blood. These receptors all come from a human donor in a cohort sampled during active COVID-19.

The gene calls are TRBV10-3 and TRBJ1-1; 7 nucleotides line up with TRBD1. V shed 10 bases, J shed 0 bases, and the junction held 5 bases outside the gene matches. CDR3 length: 13 residues. Germline-derived CDR1 and CDR2 are ENHRY and SYGVKD. CDR3 in DNA: TGTGCCACCGAGGGACAGTTGAACACTGAAGCTTTCTTT. Its translation: CATEGQLNTEAFF.

The genes are TRBV4-3 and TRBJ1-2; no reliable D call. The CDR3 totals 14 residues. In germline, CDR1 is LGHNA, CDR2 YSLEER. The V gene lost 1 base and the J gene lost 4 bases, with 10 bases spanning the gap. The chain's CDR3 is CASSQAGIPYGYTF. CDR3 nucleotides: TGCGCCAGCAGCCAAGCCGGGATCCCCTATGGCTACACCTTC.

The chain recombines TRBV6-5 with TRBJ1-2; a weak D match, TRBD1 (6 bases). In germline, CDR1 is MNHEY, CDR2 SVGAGI. This CDR3 is 11 amino acids long. V lost 6 bases and J lost 6, with 8 bases in between. The CDR3 protein is CASSHRDGYTF. CDR3 nucleotides: TGTGCCAGCAGCCACAGGGATGGCTACACCTTC.

As to this clone: This sample includes further DNA sequences coding for the same CDR3. The chain employs TRBV5-5 and TRBJ1-5, with 7 bases matching TRBD1. V trimming: 5 bases; J trimming: 4 bases; junction bases outside the gene matches: 9. The CDR3 loop spans 15 amino acids. Germline loops: CDR1 SGHKS, CDR2 YYEKEE (reference sequence). CDR3 sequence reads: CASSLTGYLNQPQHF. CDR3 nucleotides: TGTGCCAGCAGTTTGACAGGGTATCTAAATCAGCCCCAGCATTTT. The entire variable domain, with the rest obtained from reference TRBV5-5 and TRBJ1-5, is as follows: DAGVTQSPTHLIKTRGQQVTLRCSPISGHKSVSWYQQVLGQGPQFIFQYYEKEERGRGNFPDRFSARQFPNYSSELNVNALLLGDSALYLCASSLTGYLNQPQHFGDGTRLSIL.

The chain is built from TRBV27 and TRBJ1-4; D gene uncertain. CDR3 length: 18 residues. Trimming stripped 7 bases from V and 0 bases from J, with 21 bases between. Germline CDR1 MNHEY, CDR2 SMNVEV (reference sequence). Here the CDR3 reads CASKVAPGAFATNEKLFF. CDR3 sequence (DNA): TGTGCCAGCAAAGTTGCCCCCGGAGCATTCGCAACTAATGAAAAACTGTTTTTT.

The chain combines TRBV4-3 with TRBJ2-7; 9 bases agree with TRBD2. Germline V gene sequence: CDR1 LGHNA, CDR2 YSLEER. This CDR3 is 16 amino acids long. Trimming removed 0 bases from V and 7 bases from J; junction bases left unmatched: 10. The DNA for the CDR3 is TGCGCCAGCAGCCAAGATCCGGGCGGGGGGGCCGGTGAGCAGTACTTC. This gives the protein CASSQDPGGGAGEQYF.

J is TRBJ2-7 and V is TRBV18, with D tentatively TRBD2 (6 bases). The V and J ends lost 4 bases and 1 base respectively, with 8 bases between them. This CDR3 spans 13 amino acids. CDR1 and CDR2 (germline): KGHSH, LQKENI. As DNA, the CDR3 is TGTGCCAGCTCACAGGAGGGTTCCTACGAGCAGTACTTC. Protein product: CASSQEGSYEQYF.

The CDR3: CASSESTGGYGNTIYF. DNA of the CDR3: TGCGCCAGCAGTGAGTCGACAGGGGGCTATGGAAACACCATATATTTT. The chain couples TRBV10-1 to TRBJ1-3; 10 nucleotides align to TRBD1. The CDR3 spans 16 residues. With 0 bases clipped from V and 3 bases from J, the junction kept 2 bases outside the gene matches. Germline V lookup: CDR1 WNHNN, CDR2 SYGVQD (reference sequence).

This clone was seen more than once but under ten times. The DNA for the CDR3 is TGTGCCAGCAGCTGGGCAGGGGGGTACAATGAGCAGTTCTTC. Its translation: CASSWAGGYNEQFF. V is TRBV11-2 and J is TRBJ2-1; possible D gene TRBD1, 7 bases. The germline V gene encodes CDR1 SGHAT and CDR2 FQNNGV. The CDR3 is 14 amino acids. V shed 4 bases and J shed 4 bases, with 11 bases lying between them.

The DNA of the CDR3 is TGTGCCAGCAGTTTCTCAATCGGCTACGAGCAGTACTTC. Protein sequence: CASSFSIGYEQYF. The chain joins TRBV27 to TRBJ2-7; unclear D gene. The CDR3 consists of 13 residues. V was shortened by 3 bases and J by 3 bases, with 9 bases between the two germline ends. CDR1 is MNHEY and CDR2 is SMNVEV in the germline V gene (reference sequence).

The CDR3 is CASSSQMNTEAFF. Here the CDR3 DNA reads TGTGCCAGCAGCTCACAAATGAACACTGAAGCTTTCTTT. The chain couples TRBV7-2 to TRBJ1-1; D not certain. Trimming stripped 4 bases from V and 0 bases from J, with 6 bases between. The CDR3 is 13 residues long. Looked up from germline, CDR1 is SGHTA and CDR2 is FQGNSA.

This chain uses TRBV28 with TRBJ2-7, with 9 bases identical to TRBD1. The CDR3 spans 13 residues. Germline lookup yields CDR1 MDHEN and CDR2 SYDVKM. Trimming removed 6 bases from V and 3 bases from J; junction bases left unmatched: 3. The CDR3 reads CASRGGQGYEQYF. CDR3 coding DNA: TGTGCCAGCAGGGGGGGACAGGGCTACGAGCAGTACTTC. The full variable domain, in which reference TRBV28 and TRBJ2-7 provide the parts outside the CDR3, is DVKVTQSSRYLVKRTGEKVFLECVQDMDHENMFWYRQDPGLGLRLIYFSYDVKMKEKGDIPEGYSVSREKKERFSLILESASTNQTSMYLCASRGGQGYEQYFGPGTRLTVT.

This chain joins TRBV24-1 and TRBJ2-1; 7 bases are shared with TRBD2. The ends lost 3 bases at V and 0 bases at J; junction bases unmatched: 4. CDR1 KGHDR and CDR2 SFDVKD come from the germline V gene. The CDR3 spans 16 residues. The CDR3 is CATSDAGASSYNEQFF. The CDR3 bases are TGTGCCACCAGTGATGCGGGAGCCAGCTCCTACAATGAGCAGTTCTTC.

This chain joins TRBV6-5 and TRBJ1-2; 8 nucleotides agree with TRBD1. V lost 5 bases to trimming and J lost 6 bases; unmatched junction nucleotides: 5. The germline V gene encodes CDR1 MNHEY and CDR2 SVGAGI. This CDR3 is built from 13 residues. CDR3 DNA: TGTGCCAGCAGTCCCAGGGGGCGCGATGGCTACACCTTC. Amino acid sequence: CASSPRGRDGYTF.

The chain links TRBV2 to TRBJ2-3, with TRBD2 matching 10 bases. V gave up 5 bases and J gave up 6 bases; unmatched junction bases: 5. Germline lookup yields CDR1 SNHLY and CDR2 FYNNEI. The CDR3 loop spans 14 amino acids. In DNA form, the CDR3 reads TGTGCCAGCAGTAACCTAGCGGGAGAGGATACGCAGTATTTT. The encoded protein is CASSNLAGEDTQYF.

This clone appeared a single time. The rearrangement links TRBV18 to TRBJ2-5; the D gene is possibly TRBD1 (6 bases). Germline V gene lookup returns CDR1 KGHSH and CDR2 LQKENI. V gave up 4 bases and J gave up 3 bases, with 15 bases separating them. The CDR3 consists of 15 residues. The CDR3 coding sequence is TGTGCCAGCTCACTGTTCGGGCAGGGGAAAGAGACCCAGTACTTC. Translation gives CASSLFGQGKETQYF. Full variable domain (remainder filled in from reference TRBV18 and TRBJ2-5): NAGVMQNPRHLVRRRGQEARLRCSPMKGHSHVYWYRQLPEEGLKFMVYLQKENIIDESGMPKERFSAEFPKEGPSILRIQQVVRGDSAAYFCASSLFGQGKETQYFGPGTRLLVL.

The rearrangement uses TRBV29-1 and TRBJ2-1; 7 bases match TRBD2. The CDR3 has 14 amino acids. In germline, CDR1 is SQVTM, CDR2 ANQGSEA. V trimming: 6 bases; J trimming: 8 bases; junction bases outside the gene matches: 13. DNA of the CDR3: TGCAGCGTGGGCCTGGCGGGAGTTTTCCATGAGCAGTTCTTC. It specifies CSVGLAGVFHEQFF.

The V call is TRBV9, the J call TRBJ2-5; 7 positions match TRBD1. The V segment lost 4 bases and the J segment 5 bases; nucleotides outside the gene matches: 17. The CDR3 runs 17 residues. The germline V gene has CDR1 SGDLS and CDR2 YYNGEE. The CDR3 region is CASSKHNRDSYLETQYF. The DNA for the CDR3 is TGTGCCAGCAGCAAGCACAACCGGGACAGTTATTTGGAGACCCAGTACTTC.

This sequence joins TRBV2 and TRBJ1-2, with D unresolved. CDR3 length: 13 amino acids. Trimming pared 2 bases from V and 2 bases from J, leaving 6 bases between. In germline, CDR1 is SNHLY, CDR2 FYNNEI. The CDR3 DNA is TGTGCCAGCAGTGAAACAGAGAACTATGGCTACACCTTC. Translating gives CASSETENYGYTF.

V usage is TRBV7-2 and J usage is TRBJ2-7; no clear D gene. From germline, CDR1 is SGHTA and CDR2 FQGNSA. CDR3 length: 14 residues. V lost 4 bases and J lost 2, with 12 bases in between. CDR3: CASSSYKNPYEQYF. CDR3 in DNA: TGTGCCAGCAGCTCATACAAGAACCCCTACGAGCAGTACTTC.

This chain joins TRBV3-1 (or the pseudogene TRBV3-2) and TRBJ2-7, with 7 positions matching TRBD2. V shed 2 bases, J shed 2 bases, and the junction held 9 bases outside the gene matches. The CDR3 has 16 amino acids. Looked up from germline, CDR1 is LGHDT and CDR2 is YNNKEL (reference sequence). CDR3 in amino acids: CASSQHRAGRPYEQYF. DNA for the CDR3: TGTGCCAGCAGCCAACACAGAGCGGGGAGACCCTACGAGCAGTACTTC.

This chain connects TRBV9 to TRBJ1-1; 10 positions match TRBD1. Looked up from germline, CDR1 is SGDLS and CDR2 is YYNGEE. The CDR3 length is 15 residues. The ends lost 4 bases at V and 4 bases at J; junction bases unmatched: 7. The CDR3 region is CASSMTGGAVTEAFF. The CDR3 DNA reads TGTGCCAGCAGCATGACAGGGGGCGCGGTCACTGAAGCTTTCTTT.

The V gene is TRBV5-1, the J gene TRBJ2-5, with D perhaps TRBD2 (5 bases). V was clipped by 0 bases and J by 3 bases, with 9 bases between them. The CDR3 consists of 14 residues. CDR1 is SGHRS and CDR2 is YFSETQ in the germline V gene. This chain's CDR3 is CASSLAGGEETQYF. In DNA, the CDR3 is TGCGCCAGCAGCTTGGCAGGAGGAGAAGAGACCCAGTACTTC. The variable domain in full, completed from reference TRBV5-1 and TRBJ2-5, reads KAGVTQTPRYLIKTRGQQVTLSCSPISGHRSVSWYQQTPGQGLQFLFEYFSETQRNKGNFPGRFSGRQFSNSRSEMNVSTLELGDSALYLCASSLAGGEETQYFGPGTRLLVL.

The chain has TRBV27 and TRBJ2-1; 7 bases are shared with TRBD2. The CDR3 loop spans 15 amino acids. In germline, CDR1 is MNHEY, CDR2 SMNVEV (reference sequence). J was trimmed by 8 bases and V by 5 bases; bases with no gene match: 12. The CDR3 region has the DNA TGTGCCAGCAGTCCTAGGCGGGGAGGGTGGGATGAGCAGTTCTTC. This translates into CASSPRRGGWDEQFF.

The chain joins TRBV25-1 to TRBJ2-1; 11 bases are shared with TRBD2. Germline V gene lookup returns CDR1 MGHDK and CDR2 SYGVNS. V lost 6 bases and J lost 10; bases outside the gene matches: 5. The CDR3 spans 13 residues. This chain's CDR3 is CASRLAGGEEQFF. The CDR3 coding sequence is TGTGCCAGCAGGCTAGCGGGAGGAGAGGAGCAGTTCTTC.

This sequence joins TRBV9 and TRBJ2-2; weak D call: TRBD2 (5 bases). The V end was cut by 4 bases, the J end by 7 bases, with 11 bases between. Germline V lookup: CDR1 SGDLS, CDR2 YYNGEE. CDR3 length: 13 amino acids. The DNA of the CDR3 is TGTGCCAGCAGCTTCATTGAGGGCGGGGAGCTGTTTTTT. Translating it yields CASSFIEGGELFF.

The chain couples TRBV2 to TRBJ1-3; no clear D. Germline values: CDR1 SNHLY, CDR2 FYNNEI. The CDR3 loop spans 14 amino acids. The V gene lost 6 bases and the J gene lost 0 bases, with 9 bases spanning the gap. CDR3 nucleotide sequence: TGTGCCAGCAGCGGCGGTAGCTCTGGAAACACCATATATTTT. The encoded protein is CASSGGSSGNTIYF.

This chain uses TRBV14 with TRBJ2-5, with TRBD1 matching over 7 bases. Germline CDR1 is SGHDN and CDR2 is FVKESK. This CDR3 has 15 residues. The junction had 8 bases not matched to a gene; V was cut back by 0 bases and J by 7 bases. This chain's CDR3 is CASSQDGDSRRTQYF. CDR3 bases: TGTGCCAGCAGCCAAGATGGGGACAGCCGTAGGACCCAGTACTTC.

This clone appeared a few times. The chain recombines TRBV10-2 with TRBJ2-1, with TRBD2 matching 12 bases. The CDR3 loop spans 17 amino acids. V lost 2 bases to trimming and J lost 1 base; unmatched junction nucleotides: 3. Germline V gene data show CDR1 as WSHSY and CDR2 as SAAADI. CDR3 coding DNA: TGCGCCAGCAGTGAGGGACTAGCGGGATCGTCCTACAATGAGCAGTTCTTC. It encodes CASSEGLAGSSYNEQFF.